Below, 22 T cell receptor beta chains from the same sample are listed, as sequenced in a study of post-analysis software for immune sequencing data. General study points: Comparison of patients with controls showed roughly five TRBV segments more frequent in patients, TRBV5-6, TRBV5-1 and TRBV20-1 among them.

Their cognate antigens are unknown. Carried by the TCR beta cDNA libraries were unique molecular identifiers. Each CDR3 protein gets one entry after TCRdb re-called the PCR reads with MiXCR. The sample shows 350,000 to 450,000 distinct CDR3 sequences, about a third of them seen only once. Source material: blood. All receptors come from a girl between 5 and 17 years old with multiple sclerosis.

This chain connects TRBV20-1 to TRBJ2-7; 9 bases are shared with TRBD1. CDR3 length equals 15 residues. CDR1 is DFQATT, CDR2 SNEGSKA, per germline (reference sequence). The trim removed 2 bases at V and 3 bases at J, leaving 8 bases unmatched. In DNA form, the CDR3 reads TGCAGTGCTAGAAAGGAGGGGACAGGGTTCTACGAGCAGTACTTC. Translated: CSARKEGTGFYEQYF.

As regards this clonotype: A junction end diverges from the germline sequence, so it may reflect a read error. The rearrangement uses TRBV7-9 and TRBJ2-3; tentative D call: TRBD1 (5 bases). The CDR3 extends over 18 amino acids. CDR1 SEHNR and CDR2 FQNEAQ come from the germline V gene (reference sequence). CDR3 in amino acids: CASTLILEQGSSTDTQYF. CDR3 DNA: TGTGCCAGCACCTTAATTCTGGAGCAGGGATCTTCCACAGATACGCAGTATTTT.

This clonotype was observed a handful of times. The gene calls are TRBV7-9 and TRBJ2-1, with 10 positions matching TRBD1. Germline lookup yields CDR1 SEHNR and CDR2 FQNEAQ (reference sequence). The CDR3 covers 18 residues. The V and J ends lost 4 bases and 2 bases, in that order; junction bases with no gene match: 11. CDR3 residues: CASSSQAGQGSPYNEQFF. As DNA, the CDR3 is TGTGCCAGCAGCTCCCAGGCGGGACAGGGGAGTCCCTACAATGAGCAGTTCTTC.

The chain joins TRBV29-1 to TRBJ2-7; D may correspond to TRBD1 or TRBD2 (5 bases each). Germline values: CDR1 SQVTM, CDR2 ANQGSEA. With 0 bases removed from V and 3 bases from J, the gap between germline ends came to 15 bases. The CDR3 extends over 15 amino acids. The chain's CDR3 is CSVEDRSGTGYEQYF. DNA of the CDR3: TGCAGCGTTGAAGATCGATCCGGGACCGGCTACGAGCAGTACTTC.

This clonotype appeared a few times. This chain uses TRBV20-1 with TRBJ1-6, with D perhaps matching TRBD1 (5 bases). This CDR3 contains 14 residues. Germline V gives CDR1 DFQATT, CDR2 SNEGSKA (reference sequence). With 0 bases removed from V and 7 bases from J, the gap between germline ends came to 10 bases. CDR3 bases: TGCAGTGCTAGAGATTTAGGACAAAATTCACCCCTCCACTTT. It encodes CSARDLGQNSPLHF.

In this sample, this clonotype turned up many times. The genes are TRBV29-1 and TRBJ1-2; 7 nucleotides align to TRBD1. The CDR3 sequence is 12 residues long. With V trimmed by 6 bases and J by 7 bases, 8 bases remained unmatched. Germline V lookup: CDR1 SQVTM, CDR2 ANQGSEA. The CDR3 DNA sequence: TGCAGCGTCGAATCAGGGGGGCTTGGCTACACCTTC. Its protein is CSVESGGLGYTF. The variable domain in full, with the rest retrieved from reference TRBV29-1 and TRBJ1-2, is SAVISQKPSRDICQRGTSLTIQCQVDSQVTMMFWYRQQPGQSLTLIATANQGSEATYESGFVIDKFPISRPNLTFSTLTVSNMSPEDSSIYLCSVESGGLGYTFGSGTRLTVV.

The chain joins TRBV6-2 or TRBV6-3 to TRBJ1-1; 8 bases are a match to TRBD1. The CDR3 is 14 amino acids. V was clipped by 7 bases and J by 6 bases; unmatched bases: 10. Germline values: CDR1 MNHEY, CDR2 SVGEGT. The CDR3 here is CASTLTSGGPEAFF. CDR3 coding DNA: TGTGCCAGCACCCTTACGTCAGGGGGCCCTGAAGCTTTCTTT.

This clonotype was observed a handful of times. The chain carries TRBV10-2 and TRBJ1-6; maybe TRBD1 (5 bases). The germline CDR1 and CDR2 sequences are WSHSY and SAAADI. Trimming took off 4 bases at V and 2 bases at J, with 9 bases between the two ends. The CDR3 extends over 15 amino acids. In DNA, the CDR3 is TGCGCCAGCAGTGTGGGGGAGCCCTATAATTCACCCCTCCACTTT. Translation gives CASSVGEPYNSPLHF.

Note on this clonotype: One end of the junction does not line up with germline, which may come from a read error. This sequence joins TRBV11-2 and TRBJ2-7; D is possibly TRBD1 or TRBD2 (5 bases each). The CDR3 runs to 15 residues. CDR1 is SGHAT, CDR2 FQNNGV, per germline. The CDR3 is CTSSLAGGDSYEQYF. The CDR3 nucleotides are TGTACCAGCAGCTTAGCTGGGGGTGACTCCTACGAGCAGTACTTC. Together with reference TRBV11-2 and TRBJ2-7, the CDR3 gives the full variable domain: EAGVAQSPRYKIIEKRQSVAFWCNPISGHATLYWYQQILGQGPKLLIQFQNNGVVDDSQLPKDRFSAERLKGVDSTLKIQPAKLEDSAVYLCTSSLAGGDSYEQYFGPGTRLTVT.

Only a few counts were recorded for this clonotype. The chain combines TRBV6-1 with TRBJ1-5; D possibly corresponds to TRBD1 (6 bases). Germline CDR1 is MNHNS and CDR2 is SASEGT. Trimming shortened V by 8 bases and J by 4 bases, and 15 bases separated the two germline ends. The CDR3 is made up of 14 amino acids. The CDR3 loop is CASGRDTKNQPQHF. Here the CDR3 DNA reads TGTGCCAGCGGGCGGGACACGAAGAATCAGCCCCAGCATTTT.

The chain carries TRBV3-1 and TRBJ2-1; D is unresolved. Trimming took 1 base from V and 0 from J, leaving 10 bases between them. Germline values: CDR1 LGHDT, CDR2 YNNKEL (reference sequence). The CDR3 runs to 16 residues. The CDR3 bases are TGTGCCAGCAGCCAAGGCGCTTGGAGCTCCTACAATGAGCAGTTCTTC. It encodes CASSQGAWSSYNEQFF.

This clonotype showed up just a few times. This chain uses TRBV12-3 or TRBV12-4 with TRBJ1-5; D might be TRBD1 (6 bases). This CDR3 is 15 amino acids long. The ends were cut back, 2 bases at V and 6 bases at J, with 14 bases in the middle. The CDR3 sequence: CASSLSRGVGQPQHF. In DNA, the CDR3 is TGTGCCAGCAGTTTAAGCAGGGGAGTGGGTCAGCCCCAGCATTTT.

This chain connects TRBV6-5 to TRBJ1-6; possible D gene TRBD1, 6 bases. CDR3 length equals 14 residues. The ends were cut back, 8 bases at V and 8 bases at J, with 16 bases in the middle. In germline, CDR1 is MNHEY, CDR2 SVGAGI. The CDR3 protein is CASGPRGGHSPLHF. The CDR3 coding sequence is TGTGCCAGCGGCCCACGAGGGGGACATTCACCCCTCCACTTT.

This clonotype was detected a few times. V and J are TRBV4-2 and TRBJ2-5, with 8 bases matching TRBD2. The CDR3 extends over 17 amino acids. Germline loops: CDR1 LGHNA, CDR2 YNFKEQ. After removal of 3 bases from V and 4 bases from J, the junction contained 13 bases not matched to a gene. The CDR3 bases are TGTGCCAGCAGCCAGACTTATAGCGGGGTGGGGGGAGAGACCCAGTACTTC. Translation: CASSQTYSGVGGETQYF.

This clonotype has more than one count but fewer than ten. This chain joins TRBV5-1 and TRBJ2-4, with 8 bases fitting TRBD1. From germline, CDR1 is SGHRS and CDR2 YFSETQ. V dropped 4 bases and J dropped 4; count of bases not matched to a gene: 7. CDR3 size: 15 residues. CDR3 residues: CASSLNGQGKNIQYF. The CDR3 nucleotides are TGCGCCAGCAGCCTGAACGGACAGGGAAAAAACATTCAGTACTTC.

This clonotype was detected a few times. V gene TRBV10-3 combines with J gene TRBJ1-1, with 7 bases aligning to TRBD1. J was trimmed by 3 bases and V by 9 bases; bases with no gene match: 13. CDR1 and CDR2 (germline): ENHRY, SYGVKD. The CDR3 runs 15 residues. CDR3 region: CAIRDSKGMDTEAFF. CDR3 bases: TGTGCCATTAGGGACAGTAAGGGGATGGACACTGAAGCTTTCTTT.

There are a few counts of this clonotype. V usage is TRBV6-5 and J usage is TRBJ1-1; D is perhaps TRBD1 (5 bases). The CDR3 has 14 amino acids. Trimming shortened V by 5 bases and J by 4 bases, and 14 bases separated the two germline ends. Germline loops: CDR1 MNHEY, CDR2 SVGAGI. The CDR3 nucleotides are TGTGCCAGCAGTCTGAAGGGGAGGAGCACTGAAGCTTTCTTT. This encodes CASSLKGRSTEAFF.

The CDR3 here is CASNSPSGGSTDTQYF. CDR3 nucleotide sequence: TGTGCCAGCAATTCCCCTAGCGGGGGCAGCACAGATACGCAGTATTTT. This chain uses TRBV28 with TRBJ2-3; TRBD2 matches 10 bases. The V segment lost 7 bases and the J segment 0 bases; nucleotides outside the gene matches: 7. This CDR3 comprises 16 residues. Germline-derived CDR1 and CDR2 are MDHEN and SYDVKM.

The chain is built from TRBV5-1 and TRBJ2-3; D possibly corresponds to TRBD1 (6 bases). This CDR3 is built from 17 residues. Trimming removed 0 bases at V and 4 bases at J, with 18 bases between. Germline lookup yields CDR1 SGHRS and CDR2 YFSETQ. The CDR3, as DNA: TGCGCCAGCAGCTTGGCTTTCAGTGGGGGCGGTTCAGATACGCAGTATTTT. Translation: CASSLAFSGGGSDTQYF.

The chain combines TRBV5-1 with TRBJ2-1; perhaps TRBD1 as D (6 bases). In germline, CDR1 is SGHRS, CDR2 YFSETQ. The CDR3 consists of 15 residues. Trimming cost V 1 base and J 4 bases, with 12 bases left between them. The CDR3 here is CASSLIPGEYNEQFF. The DNA of the CDR3 is TGCGCCAGCAGCTTGATACCAGGGGAATACAATGAGCAGTTCTTC.

This clonotype was seen just once. The chain combines TRBV4-2 with TRBJ2-7, with D perhaps TRBD2 (6 bases). V was pared by 0 bases and J by 2 bases, with 17 bases between. This CDR3 is 17 amino acids long. Germline CDR1 reads LGHNA; CDR2 reads YNFKEQ. DNA of the CDR3: TGTGCCAGCAGCCAAGATTTCGGGGGACGGCGACCCTACGAGCAGTACTTC. It is translated as CASSQDFGGRRPYEQYF.

This clonotype turned up a few times. This rearrangement joins TRBV2 to TRBJ2-3, with a tentative D call TRBD2 (6 bases). The V end was cut by 2 bases, the J end by 3 bases, with 12 bases between. Germline V gene lookup returns CDR1 SNHLY and CDR2 FYNNEI. CDR3 length: 15 amino acids. The CDR3 is CASSENQRVTDTQYF. The CDR3 nucleotides read TGTGCCAGCAGTGAAAACCAGCGGGTGACAGATACGCAGTATTTT.